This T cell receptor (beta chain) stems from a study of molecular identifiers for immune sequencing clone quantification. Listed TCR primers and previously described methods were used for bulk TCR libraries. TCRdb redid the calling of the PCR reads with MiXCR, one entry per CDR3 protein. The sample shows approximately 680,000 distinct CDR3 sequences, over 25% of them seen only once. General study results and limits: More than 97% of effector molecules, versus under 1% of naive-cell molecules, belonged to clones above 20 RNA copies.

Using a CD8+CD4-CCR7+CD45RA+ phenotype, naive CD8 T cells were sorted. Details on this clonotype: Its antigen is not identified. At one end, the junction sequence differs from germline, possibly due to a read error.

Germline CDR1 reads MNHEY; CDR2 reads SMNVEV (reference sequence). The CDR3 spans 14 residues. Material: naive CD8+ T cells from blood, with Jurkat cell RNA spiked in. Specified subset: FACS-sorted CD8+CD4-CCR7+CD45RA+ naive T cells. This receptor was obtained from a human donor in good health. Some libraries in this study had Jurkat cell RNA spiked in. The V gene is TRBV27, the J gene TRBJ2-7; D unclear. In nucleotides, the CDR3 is TGTGCCAGCAGTTCCTTAAGGCAGGTCTACGAGCAGAACTTC. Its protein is CASSSLRQVYEQNF.